This record concerns one TCR beta chain sequence. Its antigen is still unknown. V shed 0 bases and J 3 bases; nucleotides not matched to a gene: 4. Germline V lookup: CDR1 PRHDT, CDR2 FYEKMQ (reference sequence). CDR3 length equals 15 residues. The data stem from a study of cytomegalovirus exposure and HLA in healthy donors. The study's findings and limits: Researchers left out some V segments, among them TRBV6-2 and TRBV6-3, as indistinguishable.

In the PCR, 60 Vbeta and 13 Jbeta primers were used. Sequencing was performed with immunoSEQ multiplex PCR; in TCRdb, only in-frame clones are kept and a portion is missing. The sample carries more than 100,000 clones, roughly 79% recorded once. This chain connects TRBV13 to TRBJ2-7; 8 positions agree with TRBD1. The receptor was derived from a male donor in good health and CMV-seronegative. Source material: PBMCs. CDR3 nucleotide sequence: TGTGCCAGCAGCTTAGGGAGACAGGGGTACTACGAGCAGTACTTC. This gives the protein CASSLGRQGYYEQYF.